The sequence of this T cell receptor (beta chain) was determined in a study of a mutant IDH1 vaccine in newly diagnosed glioma. About the research overall: Vaccination was launched 4-6 weeks after radiotherapy alone, or with temozolomide cycles. Radiotherapy, temozolomide, or both had been given previously, and both were given to most.

Sequencing was performed with immunoSEQ multiplex PCR; in TCRdb, only in-frame clones are kept and a portion is missing. The table includes about 54,000 clones, about 90% detected once. On this clone itself: What it binds is unknown.

The time point: week 23, last vaccination. What each vaccine dose contained was 300 ug of mutant IDH1 20-mer peptide, accompanied by topical imiquimod. In every donor, the tumor was a new WHO grade 3 or 4 IDH1-mutant, ATRX-lost astrocytoma. This receptor was obtained from a man in his forties with glioma. Sequenced here: PBMCs, sampled from a glioma patient whose treatment included an IDH1 peptide vaccine.

This CDR3 is CSARERETQYF. The CDR3 DNA reads as TGCAGTGCCAGGGAACGGGAGACCCAGTACTTC. The chain joins TRBV20-1 to TRBJ2-5; TRBD1 might be the D (5 bases). There are 11 residues in the CDR3. Germline values: CDR1 DFQATT, CDR2 SNEGSKA (reference sequence). The ends were cut back, 6 bases at V and 5 bases at J, with 10 bases in the middle.